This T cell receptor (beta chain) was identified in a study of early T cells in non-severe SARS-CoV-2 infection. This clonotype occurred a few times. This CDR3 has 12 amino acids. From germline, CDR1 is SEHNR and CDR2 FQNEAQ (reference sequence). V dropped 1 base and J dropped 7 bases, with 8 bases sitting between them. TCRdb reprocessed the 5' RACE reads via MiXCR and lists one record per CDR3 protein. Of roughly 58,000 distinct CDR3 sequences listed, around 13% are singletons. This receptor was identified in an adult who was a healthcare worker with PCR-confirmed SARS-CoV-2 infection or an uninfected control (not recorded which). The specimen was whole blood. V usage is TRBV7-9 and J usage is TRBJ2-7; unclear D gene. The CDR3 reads CASSLVSWEQYF. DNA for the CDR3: TGTGCCAGCAGCTTAGTCTCCTGGGAGCAGTACTTC.